The 7 T cell receptor beta chains listed next were all sequenced from one sample in a study of shared clonotypes between healthy human individuals. Produced via immunoSEQ multiplex PCR; TCRdb's table is partial and in-frame only. The sample comprises roughly 2.5 million clones, approximately 92% of which are singletons, and over 0.12% rests with the top ten. Sequenced sample: naive CD4+ T cells sorted from blood. This sample's subset: CD45RA+ positively selected. The receptors were sampled from a man between 18 and 29 years old in good health.

V is TRBV14 and J is TRBJ1-4; D is ambiguous. Trimming removed 4 bases from V and 0 bases from J, with 18 bases in between. Germline assignment: CDR1 SGHDN and CDR2 FVKESK. This CDR3 contains 18 residues. The CDR3 nucleotides read TGTGCCAGCAGCCGCGTGGCATGGCAGCTCTCAACTAATGAAAAACTGTTTTTT. This codes for CASSRVAWQLSTNEKLFF. Supplemented by reference TRBV14 and TRBJ1-4, the full variable domain reads EAGVTQFPSHSVIEKGQTVTLRCDPISGHDNLYWYRRVMGKEIKFLLHFVKESKQDESGMPNNRFLAERTGGTYSTLKVQPAELEDSGVYFCASSRVAWQLSTNEKLFFGSGTQLSVL.

The rearrangement uses TRBV28 and TRBJ1-4; D is ambiguous. Trimming left V 5 bases short and J 8 bases short, with 18 bases between. The CDR3 has 15 amino acids. Germline CDR1 reads MDHEN; CDR2 reads SYDVKM. In DNA form, the CDR3 reads TGTGCCAGCAGTCCCCCGGGCGGGCTAAGAGAAAAACTGTTTTTT. This translates into CASSPPGGLREKLFF.

The rearrangement links TRBV7-2 to TRBJ2-1; a possible D gene is TRBD1 (6 bases). The V end was cut by 1 base, the J end by 6 bases, with 13 bases between. The CDR3 consists of 15 residues. Germline-derived CDR1 and CDR2 are SGHTA and FQGNSA. Written as DNA, the CDR3 is TGTGCCAGCAGCTTAGAACAGGGACGCTCCAATGAGCAGTTCTTC. This gives the protein CASSLEQGRSNEQFF.

The V gene is TRBV6-5, the J gene TRBJ2-3; tentatively, D is TRBD1 or TRBD2 (5 bases each). The CDR3 has 14 residues. Germline CDR1 and CDR2: MNHEY and SVGAGI. V was shortened by 6 bases and J by 4 bases, with 14 bases between the two germline ends. The CDR3 sequence is CASRIPGTSDTQYF. CDR3 DNA sequence: TGTGCCAGCAGGATTCCGGGGACGTCAGATACGCAGTATTTT.

The CDR3 sequence: CASSPLRAGGLTDTQYF. The DNA for the CDR3 is TGTGCCAGCAGCCCCCTCCGGGCGGGGGGCCTCACAGATACGCAGTATTTT. The chain joins TRBV5-6 to TRBJ2-3; 8 nucleotides agree with TRBD2. The CDR3 loop spans 17 amino acids. The junction had 12 bases not matched to a gene; V was cut back by 4 bases and J by 2 bases. Germline loops: CDR1 SGHDT, CDR2 YYEEEE. The complete variable domain, with remaining parts taken from reference TRBV5-6 and TRBJ2-3, reads DAGVTQSPTHLIKTRGQQVTLRCSPKSGHDTVSWYQQALGQGPQFIFQYYEEEERQRGNFPDRFSGHQFPNYSSELNVNALLLGDSALYLCASSPLRAGGLTDTQYFGPGTRLTVL.

The chain has TRBV2 and TRBJ2-5; D perhaps matches TRBD2 (5 bases). The germline V and J ends were trimmed by 2 bases and 3 bases, with 7 bases remaining between them. Germline loops: CDR1 SNHLY, CDR2 FYNNEI. The CDR3 consists of 13 residues. CDR3 DNA sequence: TGTGCCAGCAGTGAACTGACTAAAGAGACCCAGTACTTC. Protein: CASSELTKETQYF.

The chain joins TRBV19 to TRBJ2-2; D perhaps matches TRBD1 (6 bases). CDR1 and CDR2 from the germline V gene are LNHDA and SQIVND (reference sequence). Trimming cost V 9 bases and J 3 bases, with 14 bases left between them. This CDR3 comprises 14 residues. CDR3 in DNA: TGTGCCAGCAGGGACACCGGCGACACCGGGGAGCTGTTTTTT. It yields the protein CASRDTGDTGELFF.